This T cell receptor beta chain originates from a study of shared clonotypes between healthy human individuals. Study-wide context: In total, the donors were a couple of women and a few men aged 18 to 49.

Points on this clone: Within the sample, other DNA sequences also encode this same CDR3.

At the deep level, the assay was run. The authors split each subset's genomic DNA evenly across several immunoSEQ plates. Some clones are missing from TCRdb's copy, which holds only in-frame ones; the method was immunoSEQ multiplex PCR. The table has over a million clones, 65% to 80% seen once; the top ten hold roughly 1.4%. This CDR3 has 15 residues. The ends were cut back, 1 base at V and 1 base at J, with 11 bases in the middle. CDR1 SGHTA and CDR2 FQGNSA come from the germline V gene. Sequencing was carried out using memory CD4+ T cells sorted from blood. Subset given: CD45RA-negative fraction. The sequence derives from a young man in good health. The chain recombines TRBV7-2 with TRBJ2-7; TRBD1 might be the D (6 bases). The CDR3 reads CASSLESTGSYEQYF. For the CDR3, the DNA is TGTGCCAGCAGCTTAGAAAGTACAGGGTCCTACGAGCAGTACTTC.